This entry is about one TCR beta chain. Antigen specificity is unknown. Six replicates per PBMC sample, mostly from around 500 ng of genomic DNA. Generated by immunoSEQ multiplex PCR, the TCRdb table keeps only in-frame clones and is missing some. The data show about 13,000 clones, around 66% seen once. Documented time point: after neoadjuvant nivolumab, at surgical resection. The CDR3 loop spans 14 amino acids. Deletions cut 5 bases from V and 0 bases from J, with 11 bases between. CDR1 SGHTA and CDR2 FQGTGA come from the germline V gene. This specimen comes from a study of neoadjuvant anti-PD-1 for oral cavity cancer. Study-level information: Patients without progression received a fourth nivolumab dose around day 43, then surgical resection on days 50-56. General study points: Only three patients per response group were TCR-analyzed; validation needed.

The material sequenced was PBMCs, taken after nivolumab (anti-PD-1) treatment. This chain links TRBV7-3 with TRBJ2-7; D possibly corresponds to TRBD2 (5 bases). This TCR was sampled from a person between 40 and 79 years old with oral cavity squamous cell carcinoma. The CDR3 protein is CASSAERDSYEQYF. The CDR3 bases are TGTGCCAGCAGCGCGGAGAGGGACTCCTACGAGCAGTACTTC.